What follows describes a single T cell receptor beta chain. What it binds is not known. Trimming removed 3 bases from V and 3 bases from J, with 3 bases in between. Germline CDR1 and CDR2: SGHNT and YENEEA. This CDR3 has 12 residues. The source of the sample is a study of cytomegalovirus exposure and HLA in healthy donors. Study-wide findings and caveats: The authors considered a cluster of highly shared sequence variants likely to be a sequencing artifact. Later analysis reportedly placed an Asian-associated ancestry cluster below the approximately 650-donor mean in N-insertions. A list of about 180 TCR beta chains associated with cytomegalovirus was given.

Amplification used 60 Vbeta primers and 13 Jbeta primers. TCRdb's table, derived via immunoSEQ multiplex PCR, lists solely in-frame clones and lacks some. The sample holds about 140,000 clones, around 82% seen once. The sequencing sample was made of PBMCs. This TCR was recovered from a man between 18 and 29 years old in good health and CMV-seropositive. The V gene is TRBV11-3, the J gene TRBJ1-3, with unresolved D. The CDR3 region has the DNA TGTGCCAGCAGCTTTAGTGGAAACACCATATATTTT. Its protein product is CASSFSGNTIYF. Drawing the rest from reference TRBV11-3 and TRBJ1-3, the complete variable domain is EAGVVQSPRYKIIEKKQPVAFWCNPISGHNTLYWYLQNLGQGPELLIRYENEEAVDDSQLPKDRFSAERLKGVDSTLKIQPAELGDSAVYLCASSFSGNTIYFGEGSWLTVV.